The clone carrying this TCR beta chain occurred many times. The target antigen is unknown. This entry belongs to a study of T cells after yellow fever vaccination. TCRdb analysed the 5' RACE reads with MiXCR anew, one entry per CDR3 protein. The sample holds 250,000 to 400,000 distinct CDR3 sequences, around 4.4% seen once. Points from the study as a whole: CD4 and CD8 compartments shared a small share of clonotypes.

The V and J ends lost 0 bases and 0 bases, in that order; junction bases with no gene match: 3. The CDR3 is 15 amino acids. Germline V gives CDR1 DFQATT, CDR2 SNEGSKA (reference sequence). The sample in question was PBMCs, obtained 15 days after the yellow fever booster vaccination. The sequence was obtained from a young man who received the YFV17D yellow fever vaccine. The chain is built from TRBV20-1 and TRBJ2-7; 9 bases fit TRBD2. CDR3: CSAREAGGSSYEQYV. The DNA for the CDR3 is TGCAGTGCTAGAGAAGCGGGGGGAAGCTCCTACGAGCAGTACGTC.